This TCR beta chain was captured in a study of blood T cell repertoires in COVID-19. V shed 7 bases and J 7 bases; nucleotides not matched to a gene: 5. CDR3 length equals 13 residues. Looked up from germline, CDR1 is SQVTM and CDR2 is ANQGSEA. Produced via immunoSEQ multiplex PCR; TCRdb's table is partial and in-frame only. The sample carries just under 40,000 clones, 85% recorded once. The specimen sequenced was peripheral blood. The source is a human donor in a cohort sampled during active COVID-19. The chain has TRBV29-1 and TRBJ2-1; TRBD2 aligns across 12 bases. CDR3 amino acids: CSAPSGGANEQFF. CDR3 coding DNA: TGCAGCGCCCCTAGCGGGGGGGCGAATGAGCAGTTCTTC.